The source of this T cell receptor beta chain is a study of T cell changes during pregnancy in multiple sclerosis. Here immunoSEQ multiplex PCR was the method, and the copy in TCRdb shows in-frame clones only, minus some. Here the sample spans about 50,000 clones, approximately 90% being singletons. V lost 2 bases and J lost 0; bases outside the gene matches: 3. Germline CDR1 reads KGHSH; CDR2 reads LQKENI. The CDR3 loop spans 15 amino acids. The input for sequencing was CD4+ T cells from peripheral blood mononuclear cells, taken after pregnancy. This rearrangement joins TRBV18 to TRBJ1-1, with 7 bases matching TRBD1. The receptor's source is a female donor with multiple sclerosis, enrolled in a pregnancy study. DNA for the CDR3: TGTGCCAGCTCACCAGAGGGACAGATGAACACTGAAGCTTTCTTT. Translated, it gives CASSPEGQMNTEAFF.